Presented here are 2 T cell receptor beta chains from one specimen sequenced in a study of beta chain features in type 1 diabetes. Antigen specificity for these receptors is unknown. Whole-study results and caveats: Shorter TCRB CDR3s, moderately but significantly so, marked every one of the four CD4+ subsets in Type 1 diabetes patients.

Reverse transcription of all isolated RNA meant that expressed TCRB transcripts were sequenced. Assay: immunoSEQ multiplex PCR; the TCRdb copy retains only in-frame clones and omits some. The data show around 40,000 clones, roughly 70% seen once. The sample was Tregs from blood. Source of these receptors: a young woman with type 1 diabetes.

This clone was seen more than once but under ten times. The chain recombines TRBV14 with TRBJ1-2, with D uncertain. The V end lost 4 bases, the J end lost 3 bases, and 9 bases lay between the germline ends. The CDR3 contains 13 residues. Germline CDR1 reads SGHDN; CDR2 reads FVKESK. The CDR3 sequence is CASSRDTYYGYTF. The CDR3 nucleotides read TGTGCCAGCAGCCGCGACACTTACTATGGCTACACCTTC.

This chain joins TRBV11-2 and TRBJ2-1; 8 bases align to TRBD1. Trimming cost V 5 bases and J 7 bases; bases outside gene matches: 10. This CDR3 is built from 15 residues. The germline V gene encodes CDR1 SGHAT and CDR2 FQNNGV. CDR3 bases: TGTGCCAGCAGCCTTGGACAGGGTCTCTTGAATGAGCAGTTCTTC. Translation: CASSLGQGLLNEQFF. Based on the CDR3 plus reference TRBV11-2 and TRBJ2-1, the full variable domain is EAGVAQSPRYKIIEKRQSVAFWCNPISGHATLYWYQQILGQGPKLLIQFQNNGVVDDSQLPKDRFSAERLKGVDSTLKIQPAKLEDSAVYLCASSLGQGLLNEQFFGPGTRLTVL.